There are many counts of the clone carrying this T cell receptor (beta chain). Looked up from germline, CDR1 is MNHEY and CDR2 is SMNVEV (reference sequence). CDR3 size: 13 residues. V was pared by 2 bases and J by 6 bases, with 9 bases between. This sample was included in a study of molecular identifiers for immune sequencing clone quantification. TCRdb called the PCR reads again in MiXCR, with one record for every CDR3 protein. The table lists 490,000 or so distinct CDR3 sequences, around 21% of them singletons, with about 0.8% in the top ten. Libraries for naive CD8 T cells, which were made from approximately 22,000 to 940,000 sorted cells, drew on 10%, 30% or 50% of the RNA.

The specimen sequenced was naive CD8+ T cells from blood, with Jurkat cell RNA spiked in. Subset denoted: FACS-sorted CD8+CD4-CCR7+CD45RA+ naive T cells. This sequence originates from a human donor in good health. Some libraries in this study had Jurkat cell RNA spiked in. The chain links TRBV27 to TRBJ2-3; D call uncertain. CDR3 DNA: TGTGCCAGCAGTTTACTAGATAGCGATACGCAGTATTTT. It encodes CASSLLDSDTQYF.